The 8 T cell receptor beta chains presented below share a single source sample, sequenced in a study of blood T cell repertoires in COVID-19. Measured with immunoSEQ multiplex PCR; TCRdb has only the in-frame clones, and not every one. The sample holds 120,000 to 150,000 clones, about 76% seen once. Sequenced sample: peripheral blood. Receptors originate from a man at least 80 years old with acute or convalescent COVID-19.

The chain couples TRBV2 to TRBJ2-5; tentatively, D is TRBD1 (6 bases). This CDR3 contains 14 residues. Trimming cost V 6 bases and J 4 bases, with 15 bases left between them. Germline V lookup: CDR1 SNHLY, CDR2 FYNNEI. In nucleotides, the CDR3 is TGTGCCAGCAGGAGGAGACAGGCAGGAGAGACCCAGTACTTC. Residues: CASRRRQAGETQYF.

The genes are TRBV18 and TRBJ2-7, with TRBD1 as a possible D gene (5 bases). CDR1 is KGHSH and CDR2 is LQKENI in the germline V gene. The CDR3 totals 12 residues. The ends were cut back, 2 bases at V and 5 bases at J, with 7 bases in the middle. The CDR3, as DNA: TGTGCCAGCTCACCAGGGGCGGACGAGCAGTACTTC. Its protein product is CASSPGADEQYF.

The chain employs TRBV18 and TRBJ1-2; D gene ambiguous. Between the trimmed V and J ends, which lost 0 bases and 2 bases, there was a span of 7 bases. The CDR3 consists of 14 residues. Germline V gives CDR1 KGHSH, CDR2 LQKENI. CDR3 protein: CASSPPSRNYGYTF. DNA of the CDR3: TGTGCCAGCTCACCACCGAGCAGGAACTATGGCTACACCTTC.

This chain links TRBV4-1 with TRBJ1-1, with TRBD1 as a possible D gene (6 bases). Trimming cost V 11 bases and J 4 bases, with 11 bases left between them. This CDR3 is 11 amino acids long. In germline, CDR1 is MGHRA, CDR2 YSYEKL. DNA for the CDR3: TGCGCCGCGAGCAGGGGCACTGAAGCTTTCTTT. Amino acid sequence: CAASRGTEAFF.

This chain links TRBV2 with TRBJ2-7; no definite D call. The CDR3 spans 11 residues. V was pared by 4 bases and J by 4 bases, with 5 bases between. CDR1 and CDR2 (germline): SNHLY, FYNNEI. The CDR3 DNA reads as TGTGCCAGCAGTGCCAAATACGAGCAGTACTTC. It specifies CASSAKYEQYF.

The chain links TRBV4-1 to TRBJ2-3; TRBD2 agrees at 16 bases. V gave up 4 bases and J gave up 2 bases; unmatched junction bases: 3. CDR1 and CDR2 (germline): MGHRA, YSYEKL. The CDR3 is 17 residues long. DNA of the CDR3: TGCGCCAGCAGCCTGGGACTAGCGGGGGGGCCCACAGATACGCAGTATTTT. As protein: CASSLGLAGGPTDTQYF.

The CDR3 spells CATRGGAGWNTEAFF. CDR3 coding DNA: TGTGCCACCAGGGGAGGGGCCGGTTGGAACACTGAAGCTTTCTTT. The chain carries TRBV6-5 and TRBJ1-1, with a possible D match to TRBD1 (6 bases). Germline CDR1 is MNHEY and CDR2 is SVGAGI. Trimming removed 10 bases from V and 1 base from J, with 19 bases in between. The CDR3 has 15 residues.

The V and J genes are TRBV7-2 and TRBJ2-5, with TRBD2 identical over 8 bases. V was clipped by 5 bases and J by 6 bases; unmatched bases: 8. Germline-derived CDR1 and CDR2 are SGHTA and FQGNSA. The CDR3 contains 14 residues. The CDR3 spells CASSPGPGGKTQYF. For the CDR3, the DNA is TGTGCCAGCAGCCCGGGGCCGGGGGGGAAGACCCAGTACTTC.